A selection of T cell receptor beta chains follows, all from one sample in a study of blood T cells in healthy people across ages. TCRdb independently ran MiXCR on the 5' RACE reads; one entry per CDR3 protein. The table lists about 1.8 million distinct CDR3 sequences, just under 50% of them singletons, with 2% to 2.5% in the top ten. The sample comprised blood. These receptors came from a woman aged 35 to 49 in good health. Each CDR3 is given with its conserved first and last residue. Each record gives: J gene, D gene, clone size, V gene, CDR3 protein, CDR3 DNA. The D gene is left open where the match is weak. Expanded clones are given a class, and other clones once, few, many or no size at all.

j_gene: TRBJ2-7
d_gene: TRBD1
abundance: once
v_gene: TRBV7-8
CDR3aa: CAGSARGYSSYEQYF
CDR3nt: TGTGCCGGCAGTGCCAGGGGGTACAGCTCCTACGAGCAGTACTTC

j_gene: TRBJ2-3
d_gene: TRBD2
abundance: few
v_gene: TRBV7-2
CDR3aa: CASSLAPGLAGGHPGTQYF
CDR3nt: TGTGCCAGCAGCTTAGCCCCGGGACTAGCGGGGGGCCATCCTGGTACGCAGTATTTT

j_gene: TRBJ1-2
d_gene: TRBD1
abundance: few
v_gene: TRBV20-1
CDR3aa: CSATPPGQGGIHGYTF
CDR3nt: TGCAGTGCTACACCACCGGGACAGGGGGGAATCCATGGCTACACCTTC

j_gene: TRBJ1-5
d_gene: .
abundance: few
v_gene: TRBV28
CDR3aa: CASVGGGNQPQHF
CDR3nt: TGTGCCAGCGTTGGGGGAGGCAATCAGCCCCAGCATTTT

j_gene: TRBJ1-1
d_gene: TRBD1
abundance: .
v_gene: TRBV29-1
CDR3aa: CSVGRGTGGAGSTEAFF
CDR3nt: TGCAGCGTTGGGAGGGGGACAGGGGGCGCCGGGTCCACTGAAGCTTTCTTT

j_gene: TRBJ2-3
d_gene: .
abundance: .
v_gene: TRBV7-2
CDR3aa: CASSSDYPDTQYF
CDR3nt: TGTGCCAGCAGCTCGGACTACCCAGATACGCAGTATTTT

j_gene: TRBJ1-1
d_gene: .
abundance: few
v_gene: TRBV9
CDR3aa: CASSVGQANTEAFF
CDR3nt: TGTGCCAGCAGCGTAGGGCAGGCGAACACTGAAGCTTTCTTT

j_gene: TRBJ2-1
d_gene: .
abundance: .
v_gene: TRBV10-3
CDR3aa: CAISEGQVSEQFF
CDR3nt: TGTGCCATCAGTGAGGGGCAGGTCAGTGAGCAGTTCTTC

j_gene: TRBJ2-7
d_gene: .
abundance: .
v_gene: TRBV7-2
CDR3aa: CASSIKRDLLYEQYF
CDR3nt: TGTGCCAGCAGCATAAAACGGGACTTACTTTACGAGCAGTACTTC

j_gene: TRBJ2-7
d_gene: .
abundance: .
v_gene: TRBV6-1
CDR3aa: CASSVNSVTTYEQYF
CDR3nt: TGTGCCAGCAGTGTCAACAGTGTGACCACCTACGAGCAGTACTTC

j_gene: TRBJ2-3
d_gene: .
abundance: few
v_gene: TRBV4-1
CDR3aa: CASSRLPGLPDTQYF
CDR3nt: TGCGCCAGCAGCCGACTCCCGGGACTCCCGGATACGCAGTATTTT

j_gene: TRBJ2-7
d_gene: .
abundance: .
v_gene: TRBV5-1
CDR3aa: CASSLYFSGKDDEQYF
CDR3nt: TGCGCCAGCAGCTTATACTTTTCGGGGAAGGACGACGAGCAGTACTTC

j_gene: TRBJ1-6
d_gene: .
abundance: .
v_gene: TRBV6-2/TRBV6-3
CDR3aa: CASRSTGLSYNSPLHF
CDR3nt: TGTGCCAGCAGGTCGACAGGCCTCTCCTATAATTCACCCCTCCACTTT

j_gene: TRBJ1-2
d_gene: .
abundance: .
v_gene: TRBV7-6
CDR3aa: CASSEGPGVSYGYTF
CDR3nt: TGTGCCAGCAGCGAAGGCCCAGGGGTGAGCTATGGCTACACCTTC

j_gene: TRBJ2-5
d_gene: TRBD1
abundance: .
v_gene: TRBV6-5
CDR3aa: CASSRTGGEGETQYF
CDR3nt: TGTGCCAGCAGCCGAACAGGGGGCGAAGGGGAGACCCAGTACTTC

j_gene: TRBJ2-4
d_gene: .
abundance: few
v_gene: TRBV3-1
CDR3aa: CASSQTTTGAVQYF
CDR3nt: TGTGCCAGCAGCCAGACCACGACGGGTGCTGTTCAGTACTTC

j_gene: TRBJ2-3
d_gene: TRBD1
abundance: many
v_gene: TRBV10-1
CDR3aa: CASSDRDRGGTDTQYF
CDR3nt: TGCGCCAGCAGTGACCGGGACAGGGGCGGCACAGATACGCAGTATTTT

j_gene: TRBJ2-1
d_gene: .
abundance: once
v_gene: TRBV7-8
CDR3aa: CASGLGVDEQFF
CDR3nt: TGTGCCAGCGGCTTAGGGGTCGATGAGCAGTTCTTC

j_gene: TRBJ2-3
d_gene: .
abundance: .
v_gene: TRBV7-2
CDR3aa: CASSLERIAQYF
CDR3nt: TGTGCCAGCAGCTTAGAGCGAATCGCGCAGTATTTT

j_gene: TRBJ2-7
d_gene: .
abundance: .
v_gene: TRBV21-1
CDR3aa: CASSKDAGSSYEQYF
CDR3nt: TGTGCCAGCAGCAAAGATGCAGGGAGCTCCTACGAGCAGTACTTC

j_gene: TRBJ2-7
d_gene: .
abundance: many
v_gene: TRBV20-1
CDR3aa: CSATLGYYEQYF
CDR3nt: TGCAGTGCTACCCTAGGTTACTACGAGCAGTACTTC

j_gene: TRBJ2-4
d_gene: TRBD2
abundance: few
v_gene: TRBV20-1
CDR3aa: CSARDSLLGGGKNIQYF
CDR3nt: TGCAGTGCTAGAGATTCCCTCCTTGGGGGGGGGAAAAACATTCAGTACTTC